This record looks at one T cell receptor beta chain sequence and its context. Looked up from germline, CDR1 is MNHEY and CDR2 is SVGEGT. The CDR3 covers 17 residues. V lost 2 bases to trimming and J lost 0 bases; unmatched junction nucleotides: 7. The data were obtained in a study of blood T cell repertoires in COVID-19. Study details: There were acute and convalescent COVID-19 samples, and they came from the United States, Italy and Spain. Sources were T cells, B-cell-depleted T cells, or PBMCs; the material itself was cDNA or gDNA.

How the authors handled the data: Quantification of nucleated cells was approximated via reference gene primer amplification. Profiling relied on immunoSEQ multiplex PCR, and the TCRdb table lists in-frame clones only, not all of them. D and trimming come from the DNA, and the V and J calls and clone size come from that table. The data contain roughly 100,000 clones, nearly 90% of them singletons. The V call is TRBV6-2 or TRBV6-3, the J call TRBJ1-1; 9 nucleotides line up with TRBD1. The specimen sequenced was peripheral blood. The source of this sequence is a man aged 45 to 65 in a cohort sampled during active COVID-19. The CDR3 region is CASSYATGGGMNTEAFF. The DNA for the CDR3 is TGTGCCAGCAGTTACGCGACAGGGGGGGGAATGAACACTGAAGCTTTCTTT.